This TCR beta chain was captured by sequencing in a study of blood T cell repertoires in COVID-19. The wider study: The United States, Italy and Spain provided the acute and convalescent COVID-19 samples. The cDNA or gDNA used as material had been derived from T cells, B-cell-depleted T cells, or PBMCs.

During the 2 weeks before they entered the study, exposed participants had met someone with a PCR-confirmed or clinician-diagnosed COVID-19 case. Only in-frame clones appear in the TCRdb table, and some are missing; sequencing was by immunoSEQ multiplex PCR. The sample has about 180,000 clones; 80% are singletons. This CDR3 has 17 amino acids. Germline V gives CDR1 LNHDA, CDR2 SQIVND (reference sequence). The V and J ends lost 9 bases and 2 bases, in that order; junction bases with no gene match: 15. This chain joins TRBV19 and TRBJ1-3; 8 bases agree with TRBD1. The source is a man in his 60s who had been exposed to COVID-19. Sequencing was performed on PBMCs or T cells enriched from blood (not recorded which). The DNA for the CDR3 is TGTGCCAGCCACCACCTTGGCGGACAGGGAACTGGAAACACCATATATTTT. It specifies CASHHLGGQGTGNTIYF.